The source of this T cell receptor (beta chain) is a study of T cell responses to AZD1222 COVID-19 vaccine. Whole-study findings and limits: The donor cohort was predominantly white British with a female majority, and clonal diversity may have been underestimated. Regions 160-218 and 743-854 held dominance among vaccine-associated CD4 TCRs, which spanned spike. Baseline seropositivity characterized only 5 to 7 AZD1222 recipients. Close to half of all spike-specific TCRs reportedly target regions of the variants that are unmutated.

The repertoire was sequenced with immunoSEQ multiplex PCR; TCRdb's copy has only in-frame clones and lacks some. The sample has some 150,000 clones, about 95% seen once. The CDR3 is 15 residues long. Germline V gene sequence: CDR1 SGHNT, CDR2 YYREEE (reference sequence). The V end was cut by 0 bases, the J end by 2 bases, with 8 bases between. This clone is a singleton in its sample. Its antigen is still unknown. Sequenced here: peripheral blood, sampled on day 0 of AZD1222 vaccination. The TCR was taken from an adult in good health. The gene calls are TRBV5-4 and TRBJ2-2, with D maybe TRBD2 (6 bases). CDR3 sequence reads: CASSLGGTNTGELFF. CDR3 DNA: TGTGCCAGCAGCTTGGGCGGGACTAACACCGGGGAGCTGTTTTTT.